Many counts were recorded for the clone carrying this T cell receptor (beta chain). Its antigen is unidentified. This CDR3 has 14 amino acids. The V gene's germline CDR1 is SEHNR and CDR2 FQNEAQ (reference sequence). V was clipped by 0 bases and J by 7 bases, with 9 bases between them. Study observations and caveats: In terms of TCR gene usage, tumor memory CD4+ T cells clustered together with blood and lymph node memory CD4+ cells, as well as with lymph node naive CD4+ cells.

CD25-based Treg depletion was applied to purified naive CD4+ T cells. Full-length variable regions came from constant-region reverse primers plus semi-nested Nested Universal Primer A PCR. In TCRdb, the 5' RACE reads were re-called with MiXCR into one record per CDR3 protein. The data hold just over 60,000 distinct CDR3 sequences, with around 30% observed a single time. The receptor was derived from a female donor with breast cancer. The chain couples TRBV7-9 to TRBJ1-4, with no clear D. The sequencing input was tumor-infiltrating naive CD4+ T cells sorted from the breast tumor. Documented subset: naive CD4+ T cells, CD4+CD45RA+CD25-. CDR3 sequence (DNA): TGTGCCAGCAGCTTAGCCCGAAGACCTGAAAAACTGTTTTTT. Its translation is CASSLARRPEKLFF.